This T cell receptor beta chain is drawn from a study of cytomegalovirus exposure and HLA in healthy donors. Study-level points and caveats: Whilst most TCR sequences proved rare, a subset of public TCRs occurred across many donors. A few of the chains that were CMV-associated were confirmed in vitro to be specific for CMV antigens.

Here immunoSEQ multiplex PCR was the method, and the copy in TCRdb shows in-frame clones only, minus some. This table holds tens of thousands of clones, just over 95% found once. As concerns this clone: The antigen is not known.

Trimming at V came to 7 bases and at J to 4 bases, leaving 6 bases not matched to a gene. Germline loops: CDR1 SQVTM, CDR2 ANQGSEA. The CDR3 consists of 13 residues. The sequence derives from a woman aged 18-29 years in good health and CMV-seropositive. Specimen: PBMCs. The gene calls are TRBV29-1 and TRBJ2-7; 11 bases fit TRBD2. DNA of the CDR3: TGCAGCGCGGGACTAGCGGAAAAATACGAGCAGTACTTC. Translating it yields CSAGLAEKYEQYF.